This entry concerns a single T cell receptor (beta chain). Its matching antigen is unknown. Libraries were prepared by immunoSEQ multiplex PCR; TCRdb keeps only in-frame clonotypes and omits some of them. The profile shows 150,000 to 170,000 clones, 80% to 90% of them singletons. Trimming took off 2 bases at V and 4 bases at J, with 11 bases between the two ends. Germline lookup yields CDR1 GTSNPN and CDR2 SVGIG (reference sequence). The CDR3 covers 13 residues. This record comes from a study of cytomegalovirus exposure and HLA in healthy donors. Study information: The approximately 120 validation repertoires used the same platform as the 650 to 800 first-cohort repertoires, a later analysis reported.

Regarding the study as a whole: Rarity held for most TCR sequences, but there were some public TCRs that occurred in many donors. Diagnosis of cytomegalovirus status made by the classifier reportedly showed high specificity and sensitivity.

Source material: PBMCs. The chain recombines TRBV30 with TRBJ1-1; no firm D call. This receptor was identified in a man younger than 30 in good health and CMV-seropositive. CDR3 amino acids: CAWSRRRTTEAFF. CDR3 in DNA: TGTGCCTGGAGTCGGAGGAGAACCACTGAAGCTTTCTTT.